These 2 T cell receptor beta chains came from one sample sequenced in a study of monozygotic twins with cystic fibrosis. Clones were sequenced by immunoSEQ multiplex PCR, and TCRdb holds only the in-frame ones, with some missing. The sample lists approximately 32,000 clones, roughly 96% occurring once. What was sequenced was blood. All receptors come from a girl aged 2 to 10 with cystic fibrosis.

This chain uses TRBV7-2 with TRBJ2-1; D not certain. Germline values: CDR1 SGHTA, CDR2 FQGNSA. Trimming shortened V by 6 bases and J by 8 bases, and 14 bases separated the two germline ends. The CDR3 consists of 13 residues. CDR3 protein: CASRQGAIDEQFF. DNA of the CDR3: TGTGCCAGCAGGCAAGGAGCCATCGATGAGCAGTTCTTC.

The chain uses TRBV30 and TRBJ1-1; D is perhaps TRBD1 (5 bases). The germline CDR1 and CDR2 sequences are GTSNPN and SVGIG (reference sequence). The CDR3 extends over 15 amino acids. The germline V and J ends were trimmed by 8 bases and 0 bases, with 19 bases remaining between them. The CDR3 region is CAAKVGHLLNTEAFF. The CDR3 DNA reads TGTGCCGCAAAAGTGGGGCACCTACTGAACACTGAAGCTTTCTTT. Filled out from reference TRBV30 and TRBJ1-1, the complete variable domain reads SQTIHQWPATLVQPVGSPLSLECTVEGTSNPNLYWYRQAAGRGLQLLFYSVGIGQISSEVPQNLSASRPQDRQFILSSKKLLLSDSGFYLCAAKVGHLLNTEAFFGQGTRLTVV.